This T cell receptor (beta chain) came from a study of T cells in Graves' hyperthyroidism and ophthalmopathy. At the level of the study: It was at initial diagnosis, before any treatment, that peripheral blood was collected.

This clonotype was observed many times. The authors deemed Graves' hyperthyroidism stable absent ophthalmopathy progression within 18 months. Germline CDR1 and CDR2: MNHNS and SASEGT. The CDR3 sequence is 15 residues long. V dropped 6 bases and J dropped 6; count of bases not matched to a gene: 7. Template material for amplifying TCR beta CDR3 regions consisted of RNA transcripts. Initially, a first-round RT-PCR of the TCR CDR3 employed the HTBI primer set. MiXCR, applied by TCRdb to the multiplex PCR reads, yields one record per CDR3 protein. The sample consists of under 450,000 distinct CDR3 sequences, around 14% of them appearing once.

This clonotype was sampled from a woman younger than 30 with Graves' hyperthyroidism. The J gene is TRBJ2-3, the V gene TRBV6-1; 12 bases fit TRBD2. Sequencing was performed on blood. The CDR3 bases are TGTGCCAGCAGCAAGGGACTAGCGGGTGGGGATACGCAGTATTTT. This gives the protein CASSKGLAGGDTQYF.